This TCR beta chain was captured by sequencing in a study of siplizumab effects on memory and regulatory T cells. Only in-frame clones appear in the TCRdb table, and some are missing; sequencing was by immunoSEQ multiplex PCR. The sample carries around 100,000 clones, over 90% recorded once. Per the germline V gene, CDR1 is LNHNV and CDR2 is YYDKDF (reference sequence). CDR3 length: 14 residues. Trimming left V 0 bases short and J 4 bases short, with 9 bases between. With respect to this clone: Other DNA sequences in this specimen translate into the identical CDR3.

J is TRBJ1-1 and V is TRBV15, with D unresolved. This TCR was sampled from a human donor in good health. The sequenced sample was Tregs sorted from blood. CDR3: CATSRDRVGTEAFF. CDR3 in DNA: TGTGCCACCAGCAGAGACCGGGTCGGCACTGAAGCTTTCTTT. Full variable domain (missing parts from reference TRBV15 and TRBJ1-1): DAMVIQNPRYQVTQFGKPVTLSCSQTLNHNVMYWYQQKSSQAPKLLFHYYDKDFNNEADTPDNFQSRRPNTSFCFLDIRSPGLGDTAMYLCATSRDRVGTEAFFGQGTRLTVV.